This T cell receptor (beta chain) was found in a study of vaccination effects on CD4 cells after COVID-19. Study as a whole: Either the BNT162b2 or mRNA-1273 vaccine was given to participants in two doses.

This clone is a singleton in its sample. Its specificity is unknown. Study results and caveats: Few convalescent patients were included, and no early post-infection timepoints were sampled. There was marked clonal contraction among infection- and vaccine-induced clones late after vaccination.

The method was immunoSEQ multiplex PCR; TCRdb's version includes in-frame clones alone and lacks a portion of them. In the table there are tens of thousands of clones, 70% to 85% of which are singletons. Pools of viral peptides were used by the ViraFEST assay to expand antigen-specific CD4+ T cells ahead of sequencing. Culturing for more than eight days preceded CD4+ T cell isolation. According to PCR results, the person was infected with SARS-CoV-2 between March and December 2020. IL-2 medium supplanted half the medium on days 3 and 7. This clonotype was obtained from a human donor who had a prior SARS-CoV-2 infection. The source was CD4+ T cells from PBMCs cultured with a peptide pool, collected before COVID-19 vaccination.

The CDR3 here is CASSEAGPQPQHF. As DNA, the CDR3 is TGTGCCAGCAGTGAAGCGGGGCCCCAACCCCAGCATTTT. V and J are TRBV2 and TRBJ1-5, with D perhaps matching TRBD1 (5 bases). The CDR3 is made up of 13 amino acids. The V end lost 0 bases, the J end lost 10 bases, and 10 bases lay between the germline ends. The germline V gene has CDR1 SNHLY and CDR2 FYNNEI.